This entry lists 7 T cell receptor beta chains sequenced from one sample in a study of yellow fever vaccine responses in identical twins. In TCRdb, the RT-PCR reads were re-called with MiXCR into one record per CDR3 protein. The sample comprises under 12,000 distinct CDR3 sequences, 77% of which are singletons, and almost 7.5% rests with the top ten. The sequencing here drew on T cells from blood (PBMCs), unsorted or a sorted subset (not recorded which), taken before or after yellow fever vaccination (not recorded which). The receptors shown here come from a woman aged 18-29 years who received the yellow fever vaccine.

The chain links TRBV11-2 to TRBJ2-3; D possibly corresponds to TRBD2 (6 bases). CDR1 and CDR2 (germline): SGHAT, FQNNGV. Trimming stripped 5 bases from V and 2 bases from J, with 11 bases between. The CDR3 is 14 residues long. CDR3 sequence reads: CASSPGTFTDTQYF. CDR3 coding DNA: TGTGCCAGCAGCCCCGGGACTTTCACAGATACGCAGTATTTT.

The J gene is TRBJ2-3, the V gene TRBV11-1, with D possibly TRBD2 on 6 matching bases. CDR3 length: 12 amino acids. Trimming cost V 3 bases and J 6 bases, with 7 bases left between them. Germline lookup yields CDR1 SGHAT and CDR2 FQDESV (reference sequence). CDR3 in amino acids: CASSFRGDTQYF. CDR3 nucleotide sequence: TGTGCCAGCAGCTTCCGGGGGGATACGCAGTATTTT.

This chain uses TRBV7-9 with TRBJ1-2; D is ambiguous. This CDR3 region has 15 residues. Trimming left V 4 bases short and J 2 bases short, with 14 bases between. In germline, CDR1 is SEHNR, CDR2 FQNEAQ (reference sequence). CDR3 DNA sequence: TGTGCCAGCAGCTCCCCGTGGCATCCAAACTATGGCTACACCTTC. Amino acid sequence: CASSSPWHPNYGYTF.

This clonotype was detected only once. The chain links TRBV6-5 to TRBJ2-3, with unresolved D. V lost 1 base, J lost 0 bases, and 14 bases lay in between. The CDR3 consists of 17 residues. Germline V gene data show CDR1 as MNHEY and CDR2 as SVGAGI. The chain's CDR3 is CASSYLQKNYSTDTQYF. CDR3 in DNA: TGTGCCAGCAGTTACTTACAGAAAAATTACAGCACAGATACGCAGTATTTT.

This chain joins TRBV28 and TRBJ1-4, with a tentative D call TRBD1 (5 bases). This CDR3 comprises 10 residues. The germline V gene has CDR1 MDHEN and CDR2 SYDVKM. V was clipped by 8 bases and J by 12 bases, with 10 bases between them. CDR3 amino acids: CASSGGELFF. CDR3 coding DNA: TGTGCCAGCTCGGGGGGGGAACTGTTTTTT.

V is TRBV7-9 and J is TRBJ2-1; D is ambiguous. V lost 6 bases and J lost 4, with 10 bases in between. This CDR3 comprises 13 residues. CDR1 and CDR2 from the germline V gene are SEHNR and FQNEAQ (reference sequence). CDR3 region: CASSSDKYNEQFF. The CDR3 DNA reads TGTGCCAGCAGTTCTGACAAATACAATGAGCAGTTCTTC. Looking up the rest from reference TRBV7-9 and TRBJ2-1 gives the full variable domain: DTGVSQNPRHKITKRGQNVTFRCDPISEHNRLYWYRQTLGQGPEFLTYFQNEAQLEKSRLLSDRFSAERPKGSFSTLEIQRTEQGDSAMYLCASSSDKYNEQFFGPGTRLTVL.

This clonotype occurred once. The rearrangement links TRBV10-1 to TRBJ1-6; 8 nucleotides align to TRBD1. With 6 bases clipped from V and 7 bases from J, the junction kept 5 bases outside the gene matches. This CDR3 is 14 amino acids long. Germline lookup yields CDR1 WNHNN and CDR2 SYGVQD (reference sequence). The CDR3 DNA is TGCGCCAGCAGCGAGAACAGGGGGAATTCACCCCTCCACTTT. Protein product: CASSENRGNSPLHF.